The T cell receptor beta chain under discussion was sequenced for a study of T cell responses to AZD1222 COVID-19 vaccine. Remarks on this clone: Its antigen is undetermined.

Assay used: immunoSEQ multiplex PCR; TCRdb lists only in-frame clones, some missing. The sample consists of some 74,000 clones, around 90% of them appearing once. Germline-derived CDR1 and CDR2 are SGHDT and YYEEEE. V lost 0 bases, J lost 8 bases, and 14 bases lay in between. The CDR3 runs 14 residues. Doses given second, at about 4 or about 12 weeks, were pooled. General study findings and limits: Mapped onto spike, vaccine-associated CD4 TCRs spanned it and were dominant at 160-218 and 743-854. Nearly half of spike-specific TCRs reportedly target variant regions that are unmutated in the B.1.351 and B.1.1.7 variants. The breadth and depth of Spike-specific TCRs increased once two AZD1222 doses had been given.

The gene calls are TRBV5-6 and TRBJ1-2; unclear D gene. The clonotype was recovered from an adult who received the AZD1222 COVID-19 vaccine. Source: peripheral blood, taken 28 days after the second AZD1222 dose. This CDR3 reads CASSLGAPMEGYTF. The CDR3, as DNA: TGTGCCAGCAGCTTGGGGGCTCCTATGGAGGGCTACACCTTC. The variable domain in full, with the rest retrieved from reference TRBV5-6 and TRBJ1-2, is DAGVTQSPTHLIKTRGQQVTLRCSPKSGHDTVSWYQQALGQGPQFIFQYYEEEERQRGNFPDRFSGHQFPNYSSELNVNALLLGDSALYLCASSLGAPMEGYTFGSGTRLTVV.